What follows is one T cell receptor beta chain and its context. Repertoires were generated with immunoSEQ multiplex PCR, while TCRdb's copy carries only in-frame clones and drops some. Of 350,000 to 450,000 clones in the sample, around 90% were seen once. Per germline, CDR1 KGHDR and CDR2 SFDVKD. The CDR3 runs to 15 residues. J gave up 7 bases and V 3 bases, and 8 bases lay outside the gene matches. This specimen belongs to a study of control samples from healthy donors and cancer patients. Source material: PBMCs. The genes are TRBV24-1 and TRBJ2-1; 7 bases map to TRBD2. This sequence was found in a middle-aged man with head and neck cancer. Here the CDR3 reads CATSDPGLGGNEQFF. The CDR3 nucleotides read TGTGCCACCAGTGATCCGGGACTCGGGGGGAATGAGCAGTTCTTC.